The 7 T cell receptor beta chains reported below all come from one sample, sequenced in a study of blood T cells in healthy people across ages. With a J-beta primer mix and a sample-barcoded 5' primer, a second PCR ran about 7 to 12 cycles. TCRdb used MiXCR to reprocess the 5' RACE reads, holding one entry per CDR3 protein. The table lists about a million distinct CDR3 sequences, 45% to 60% of them singletons, with about 21% in the top ten. Sequences were obtained from blood. These receptors were obtained from a woman aged 60-75 years in good health.

This clonotype was counted only a few times. The genes are TRBV10-3 and TRBJ2-7; 13 bases map to TRBD2. With V trimmed by 3 bases and J by 2 bases, 4 bases remained unmatched. Germline V gene lookup returns CDR1 ENHRY and CDR2 SYGVKD. CDR3 size: 16 residues. The CDR3: CAISETGTSGTYEQYF. CDR3 bases: TGTGCCATCAGTGAAACCGGGACTAGCGGGACCTACGAGCAGTACTTC.

This clonotype was seen many times. The genes are TRBV20-1 and TRBJ2-7; D is possibly TRBD2 (5 bases). The ends were cut back, 4 bases at V and 2 bases at J, with 15 bases in the middle. This CDR3 has 14 residues. The germline gives CDR1 DFQATT, CDR2 SNEGSKA (reference sequence). DNA of the CDR3: TGCAGTGCTAAACCCCGAGCTAGCCCCTACGAGCAGTACTTC. Its protein product is CSAKPRASPYEQYF.

This clonotype turned up a few times. The chain couples TRBV29-1 to TRBJ2-3; D is undetermined. Germline lookup yields CDR1 SQVTM and CDR2 ANQGSEA. V was trimmed by 2 bases and J by 2 bases, leaving 14 bases between them. The CDR3 extends over 15 amino acids. This CDR3 is CSVEFFDQYTDTQYF. CDR3 in DNA: TGCAGCGTTGAATTTTTTGACCAGTACACAGATACGCAGTATTTT.

This clonotype occurred a few times. V and J are TRBV7-9 and TRBJ2-3, with 7 bases lining up with TRBD1. CDR3 length: 14 residues. V trimming: 5 bases; J trimming: 5 bases; junction bases outside the gene matches: 7. Per germline, CDR1 SEHNR and CDR2 FQNEAQ (reference sequence). CDR3 DNA sequence: TGTGCCAGCAGCCTGGGGCAGGGGGTAGATACGCAGTATTTT. Residues: CASSLGQGVDTQYF.

Details on this clonotype: A much larger clone lies one base from this, so it may be a read error. V usage is TRBV28 and J usage is TRBJ2-3; 7 bases match TRBD1. This CDR3 is 13 amino acids long. Per germline, CDR1 MDHEN and CDR2 SYDVKM. In DNA form, the CDR3 reads TGTGCGTCCGTTGAGGGGGCAACAGATACGCGGTATTTT. Translation: CASVEGATDTRYF.

The J gene is TRBJ2-5, the V gene TRBV18; tentative D call: TRBD1 (6 bases). Near its end, the DNA agrees better with TRBJ2-7, so the J call may be wrong. Per germline, CDR1 KGHSH and CDR2 LQKENI. This CDR3 spans 15 amino acids. CDR3 sequence (DNA): TGTGCCAGCTCACCGGGACAAGTAAAATCCTACGAGCAGTACTTC. Its protein is CASSPGQVKSYEQYF.

CDR3 nucleotide sequence: TGCAGTGCTAGTTGGGATGAGCAGTTCTTC. It codes for CSASWDEQFF. The V call is TRBV20-1, the J call TRBJ2-1; D is uncertain. Trimming shortened V by 3 bases and J by 8 bases, and 5 bases separated the two germline ends. Germline assignment: CDR1 DFQATT and CDR2 SNEGSKA (reference sequence). This CDR3 spans 10 amino acids.